The source of this TCR beta chain is a study of prognosis after radiotherapy for stage I lung cancer. Study in general: Some twelve patients had adenocarcinoma tumors, while squamous cell carcinoma tumors were found in about 7.

The V and J ends lost 1 base and 1 base respectively, with 7 bases between them. The CDR3 consists of 14 residues. Germline V gene sequence: CDR1 MGHDK, CDR2 SYGVNS. This clonotype was found many times. The study amplified the TCR beta CDR3 region from genomic DNA. This amplification was carried out by two rounds of multiplex PCR. Primers (each specific to one TRBV or TRBJ gene) were used in first-round PCR. Each CDR3 protein gets one entry after TCRdb re-called the multiplex PCR reads with MiXCR. Of about 14,000 distinct CDR3 sequences listed, 25% to 30% are singletons. The clonotype originates from a donor of 50 years or more with non-small cell lung cancer. The chain links TRBV25-1 to TRBJ1-2; no clear D gene. The sample was PBMCs, taken before or after stereotactic body radiation therapy (not recorded which). Written as DNA, the CDR3 is TGTGCCAGCAGTGAATGGGCCGGTAACTATGGCTACACCTTC. It yields the protein CASSEWAGNYGYTF.